Listed below are T cell receptor beta chains from one sample, sequenced in a study of blood T cell repertoires in COVID-19. The assay was immunoSEQ multiplex PCR, and TCRdb's table has in-frame clones only and misses some. The sample carries 150,000 to 200,000 clones, 88% recorded once. Sequencing input: peripheral blood. These receptors originate from a man between 60 and 75 years old with acute or convalescent COVID-19. Each CDR3 is given with its conserved first and last residue. Fields, in order: D gene, V gene, J gene, clone size, CDR3 protein, CDR3 DNA. D genes are given only for firm matches. The size entry is marked missing in some rows and otherwise reads once, few, many or a size class.

-	TRBV9	TRBJ2-5	once	CASSVRGGIGLETQYF	TGTGCCAGCAGCGTGAGGGGCGGGATAGGGCTAGAGACCCAGTACTTC
-	TRBV7-9	TRBJ1-2	once	CASSLANSPGGYTF	TGTGCCAGCAGCTTAGCGAACAGCCCAGGGGGCTACACCTTC
-	TRBV21-1	TRBJ2-5	-	CASSRRRQETQYF	TGTGCCAGCTCCAGAAGGCGGCAAGAGACCCAGTACTTC
TRBD2	TRBV5-1	TRBJ2-3	-	CASSLVPSGSKADTQYF	TGCGCCAGCAGCTTGGTCCCTAGCGGGAGTAAGGCAGATACGCAGTATTTT
TRBD1	TRBV2	TRBJ2-2	-	CAGARDRPTGELFF	TGTGCCGGGGCCCGGGACAGACCCACCGGGGAGCTGTTTTTT
-	TRBV3-1/TRBV3-2	TRBJ1-1	-	CASSQDLRVYTEAFF	TGTGCCAGCAGCCAAGATCTTCGAGTATACACTGAAGCTTTCTTT
-	TRBV5-4	TRBJ1-2	-	CASSYIDSYGYTF	TGTGCCAGCAGCTATATCGACTCCTATGGCTACACCTTC
TRBD1	TRBV6-6	TRBJ2-2	once	CASRPPTGYTGELFF	TGTGCCAGCAGGCCTCCGACAGGGTACACCGGGGAGCTGTTTTTT
-	TRBV6-6	TRBJ1-2	-	CASSPEGVNGYTF	TGTGCCAGCAGTCCCGAAGGGGTCAATGGCTACACCTTC
TRBD1	TRBV30	TRBJ2-5	-	CAWSDEDRGGMETQYF	TGTGCCTGGAGTGATGAGGACAGGGGAGGGATGGAGACCCAGTACTTC
TRBD1	TRBV27	TRBJ1-2	-	CASSFYDRAGGYTF	TGTGCCAGCAGTTTTTACGACAGGGCGGGCGGCTACACCTTC
-	TRBV7-3	TRBJ2-5	-	CASSPGAQETQYF	TGTGCCAGCAGCCCAGGGGCCCAAGAGACCCAGTACTTC
-	TRBV27	TRBJ2-3	-	CASSSYRTDTQYF	TGTGCCAGCAGTTCGTATCGCACAGATACGCAGTATTTT
TRBD1	TRBV2	TRBJ1-2	-	CASSEDRINGYTF	TGTGCCAGCAGTGAGGACAGGATTAATGGCTACACCTTC
TRBD2	TRBV11-2	TRBJ2-1	-	CASSLGSAGGAEQFF	TGTGCCAGCAGCTTAGGGTCTGCGGGGGGCGCAGAGCAGTTCTTC
TRBD1	TRBV25-1	TRBJ2-2	once	CASSEGTPTGRRTGELFF	TGTGCCAGCAGTGAAGGAACCCCGACAGGGCGCCGGACCGGGGAGCTGTTTTTT
-	TRBV18	TRBJ1-6	once	CASSQGSRSPLHF	TGTGCCAGCTCACAGGGGTCGAGGTCACCCCTCCACTTT
-	TRBV19	TRBJ2-2	-	CASSRGGAPGELFF	TGTGCCAGTAGTAGGGGGGGGGCCCCCGGGGAGCTGTTTTTT
-	TRBV19	TRBJ1-6	once	CASRLPGEYNSPLHF	TGTGCCAGTAGACTCCCCGGGGAGTATAATTCACCCCTCCACTTT
TRBD2	TRBV10-1	TRBJ2-3	-	CASSELAGGSDTQYF	TGCGCCAGCAGTGAGCTAGCGGGGGGCTCAGATACGCAGTATTTT
TRBD2	TRBV27	TRBJ2-3	few	CASSSTSGGADMDTQYF	TGTGCCAGCAGTTCTACTAGCGGGGGGGCTGACATGGATACGCAGTATTTT
-	TRBV2	TRBJ1-5	-	CASRITGSGNQPQHF	TGTGCCAGCAGAATCACAGGGTCGGGCAATCAGCCCCAGCATTTT
-	TRBV12-3/TRBV12-4	TRBJ1-2	-	CASSLVLQDGYTF	TGTGCCAGCAGTTTAGTCTTACAGGATGGCTACACCTTC
TRBD1	TRBV4-1	TRBJ1-2	-	CASSQDGNRGYGYTF	TGCGCCAGCAGCCAAGATGGGAACAGGGGGTATGGCTACACCTTC
-	TRBV19	TRBJ1-5	-	CASKDRPRGGNQPQHF	TGTGCCAGTAAGGATAGGCCCCGAGGAGGCAATCAGCCCCAGCATTTT
TRBD1	TRBV3-1/TRBV3-2	TRBJ1-1	-	CASSFRTGRNTEAFF	TGTGCCAGCAGCTTCAGGACAGGGAGGAACACTGAAGCTTTCTTT
-	TRBV3-1/TRBV3-2	TRBJ1-3	-	CASSQDRSRLLGNTIYF	TGTGCCAGCAGCCAAGACCGGTCGAGGCTACTCGGAAACACCATATATTTT
-	TRBV19	TRBJ1-2	-	CASSTFYYGYTF	TGTGCCAGTAGTACCTTCTACTATGGCTACACCTTC
TRBD1	TRBV9	TRBJ1-4	-	CASSVTDRGLVKLFF	TGTGCCAGCAGCGTTACGGACAGGGGGCTGGTAAAACTGTTTTTT
TRBD2	TRBV9	TRBJ2-7	-	CASSATSGPSYEQYF	TGTGCCAGCAGCGCAACTAGCGGGCCTTCCTACGAGCAGTACTTC
-	TRBV30	TRBJ2-1	-	CAWSAGQIVGEQFF	TGTGCCTGGAGTGCCGGACAAATCGTAGGTGAGCAGTTCTTC
-	TRBV5-5	TRBJ1-5	-	CASSSHPRDHEGGNQPQHF	TGTGCCAGCAGCTCCCACCCCCGGGACCATGAGGGGGGCAATCAGCCCCAGCATTTT
TRBD1	TRBV30	TRBJ2-2	-	CAWSPIGDRGIGELFF	TGTGCCTGGAGTCCTATCGGGGACAGGGGGATCGGGGAGCTGTTTTTT
-	TRBV5-1	TRBJ1-2	-	CASSLAVGEYGYTF	TGCGCCAGCAGCTTGGCCGTCGGGGAGTATGGCTACACCTTC
TRBD1	TRBV6-5	TRBJ1-6	-	CASSLTGAGSPLHF	TGTGCCAGCAGTTTGACAGGGGCCGGGTCACCCCTCCACTTT
-	TRBV3-1/TRBV3-2	TRBJ1-2	-	CASSGGSGADYGYTF	TGTGCCAGCAGCGGTGGGTCAGGGGCCGACTATGGCTACACCTTC
-	TRBV28	TRBJ2-5	-	CASRPTSRGETQYF	TGTGCCAGCAGACCAACGTCCCGGGGGGAGACCCAGTACTTC
TRBD1	TRBV2	TRBJ1-2	-	CASSTRQGTTYGYTF	TGTGCCAGCAGTACCAGACAGGGAACAACCTATGGCTACACCTTC
-	TRBV30	TRBJ1-1	-	CAWTAGHWNTEAFF	TGTGCCTGGACTGCCGGACACTGGAACACTGAAGCTTTCTTT
TRBD1	TRBV3-1/TRBV3-2	TRBJ2-6	-	CASTPTGGPHLTF	TGTGCCAGCACCCCGACAGGGGGCCCCCACCTGACTTTC
TRBD1	TRBV5-1	TRBJ1-1	-	CASSLVQGITEAFF	TGCGCCAGCAGCTTGGTACAGGGGATCACTGAAGCTTTCTTT
-	TRBV28	TRBJ2-7	-	CASTLGVSPYEQYF	TGTGCCAGCACCTTAGGGGTCTCACCCTACGAGCAGTACTTC
-	TRBV6-1	TRBJ2-2	-	CASSEWGGLTGELFF	TGTGCCAGCAGTGAATGGGGGGGGCTCACCGGGGAGCTGTTTTTT
-	TRBV25-1	TRBJ1-5	-	CASIPPDQPQHF	TGTGCCAGCATACCCCCGGATCAGCCCCAGCATTTT
TRBD1	TRBV6-2/TRBV6-3	TRBJ1-3	-	CASSYDRGPTAGNTIYF	TGTGCCAGCAGTTACGACAGGGGGCCTACGGCTGGAAACACCATATATTTT
TRBD1	TRBV29-1	TRBJ1-4	-	CSVDQGADEKLFF	TGCAGCGTTGACCAGGGGGCGGATGAAAAACTGTTTTTT
TRBD2	TRBV29-1	TRBJ2-2	-	CSALSSGMNTGELFF	TGCAGCGCTCTTTCTAGCGGGATGAACACCGGGGAGCTGTTTTTT
TRBD1	TRBV19	TRBJ1-1	-	CATMSRGMAFF	TGTGCCACTATGAGCAGGGGGATGGCTTTCTTT
TRBD1	TRBV2	TRBJ1-5	-	CASRQGTGRNQPQHF	TGTGCCAGCCGCCAGGGGACAGGCCGCAATCAGCCCCAGCATTTT
TRBD2	TRBV5-1	TRBJ2-1	-	CASSLASGGAGEQFF	TGCGCCAGCAGCTTGGCTAGCGGGGGGGCCGGTGAGCAGTTCTTC
-	TRBV5-4	TRBJ1-2	-	CASSLGLGGNYGYTF	TGTGCCAGCAGCTTGGGATTAGGGGGAAACTATGGCTACACCTTC
TRBD2	TRBV9	TRBJ2-1	-	CASSATSGTYNEQFF	TGTGCCAGCAGCGCGACTAGCGGGACCTACAATGAGCAGTTCTTC
-	TRBV7-2	TRBJ2-1	-	CASSPGGSSYNEQFF	TGTGCCAGCAGCCCCGGGGGAAGCTCCTACAATGAGCAGTTCTTC
-	TRBV7-3	TRBJ2-2	-	CASSLTSGTGELFF	TGTGCCAGCAGCTTAACTAGTGGCACCGGGGAGCTGTTTTTT
TRBD1	TRBV11-3	TRBJ2-5	-	CASTPGQAGETQYF	TGTGCCAGCACCCCGGGACAGGCCGGAGAGACCCAGTACTTC